This T cell receptor (beta chain) was sequenced during a study of PD-1 blockade in classical Hodgkin lymphoma. Study context: Patients were administered nivolumab (3 mg/kg intravenously) every 2 weeks.

As to time point: cycle 4 day 1 (C4D1), after 6 weeks of nivolumab. After autologous stem cell transplantation all patients relapsed, and prior brentuximab vedotin exposure differed between cohorts. CDR3 size: 15 residues. V was shortened by 6 bases and J by 3 bases, with 18 bases between the two germline ends. Germline V gene sequence: CDR1 MNHEY, CDR2 SVGAGI. On this clone: As yet, its antigen is unknown.

General study findings and limits: Newly diagnosed patients were reported to start with lower TCR diversity than healthy donors. Unlike CD8+ TCR diversity, which did not rise significantly by C4D1, CD4+ TCR diversity did.

Produced via immunoSEQ multiplex PCR; TCRdb's table is partial and in-frame only. The repertoire holds about 21,000 clones, more than 80% seen once, with 13% in the top ten. The TCR sequence derives from a human donor with classical Hodgkin lymphoma. The sequencing here drew on peripheral blood mononuclear cells (PBMCs), taken before the fourth cycle of nivolumab. The J gene is TRBJ2-7, the V gene TRBV6-5; no clear D. This CDR3 is CASSLDEPAFYEQYF. Written as DNA, the CDR3 is TGTGCCAGCAGCCTAGATGAGCCAGCCTTCTACGAGCAGTACTTC.